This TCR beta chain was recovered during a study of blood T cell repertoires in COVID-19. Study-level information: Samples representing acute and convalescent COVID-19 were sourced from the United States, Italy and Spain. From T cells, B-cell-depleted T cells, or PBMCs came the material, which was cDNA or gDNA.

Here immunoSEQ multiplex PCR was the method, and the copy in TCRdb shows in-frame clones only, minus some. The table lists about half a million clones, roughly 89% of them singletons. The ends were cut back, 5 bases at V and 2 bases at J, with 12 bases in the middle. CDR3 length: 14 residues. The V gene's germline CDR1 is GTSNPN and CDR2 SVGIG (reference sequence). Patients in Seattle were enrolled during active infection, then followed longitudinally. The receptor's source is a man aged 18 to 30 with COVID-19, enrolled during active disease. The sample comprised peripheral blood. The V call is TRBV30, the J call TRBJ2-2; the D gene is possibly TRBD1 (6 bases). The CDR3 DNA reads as TGTGCCTGGGAGACGGACAGTAACACCGGGGAGCTGTTTTTT. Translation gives CAWETDSNTGELFF. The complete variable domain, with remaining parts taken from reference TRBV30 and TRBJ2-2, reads SQTIHQWPATLVQPVGSPLSLECTVEGTSNPNLYWYRQAAGRGLQLLFYSVGIGQISSEVPQNLSASRPQDRQFILSSKKLLLSDSGFYLCAWETDSNTGELFFGEGSRLTVL.